These T cell receptor beta chains were read from a single sample in a study of blood T cell repertoires in COVID-19. Profiling relied on immunoSEQ multiplex PCR, and the TCRdb table lists in-frame clones only, not all of them. The sample consists of 25,000 to 40,000 clones, about nine tenths of them appearing once. The material sequenced was peripheral blood. Every receptor here comes from a human donor with active COVID-19. The donor label of this sample is uncertain. Both conserved end residues are part of each CDR3. The order of the fields is D gene, V gene, J gene, clone size, CDR3 protein, CDR3 DNA. A D gene is named only where the DNA matches it firmly. Clone size is not always given. Where it is, it says once, few, many or a class for expanded clones.

D: TRBD2; V: TRBV7-8; J: TRBJ2-5; size: NA; CDR3: CASSLGGGAETQYF; DNA: TGTGCCAGCAGCTTAGGCGGGGGAGCAGAGACCCAGTACTTC
D: NA; V: TRBV7-9; J: TRBJ1-1; size: NA; CDR3: CASSLALRGGAEAFF; DNA: TGTGCCAGCAGCTTAGCGCTAAGAGGCGGGGCTGAAGCTTTCTTT
D: NA; V: TRBV5-5; J: TRBJ2-3; size: NA; CDR3: CASSSDSRGDTQYF; DNA: TGTGCCAGCAGCTCCGATTCTAGAGGGGATACGCAGTATTTT
D: NA; V: TRBV7-2; J: TRBJ1-2; size: once; CDR3: CASSGGLRHTF; DNA: TGTGCCAGCAGTGGAGGACTCCGGCACACCTTC
D: NA; V: TRBV6-6; J: TRBJ1-5; size: few; CDR3: CASSQSPGSSRRQPQHF; DNA: TGTGCCAGCAGTCAATCTCCGGGATCCTCTCGGCGTCAGCCCCAGCATTTT
D: TRBD1; V: TRBV5-1; J: TRBJ2-7; size: NA; CDR3: CASSTTGTGFNEQYF; DNA: TGCGCCAGCAGCACAACCGGGACAGGGTTTAACGAGCAGTACTTC
D: TRBD1; V: TRBV10-3; J: TRBJ1-5; size: NA; CDR3: CAISESPPGNRGNQPQHF; DNA: TGTGCCATCAGTGAGTCTCCCCCCGGTAACAGGGGGAATCAGCCCCAGCATTTT
D: NA; V: TRBV6-2/TRBV6-3; J: TRBJ2-7; size: NA; CDR3: CASSQSRHEQYF; DNA: TGTGCCAGCAGTCAGTCCCGCCACGAGCAGTACTTC
D: NA; V: TRBV19; J: TRBJ2-2; size: NA; CDR3: CASRVGVDTGELFF; DNA: TGTGCCAGTCGGGTAGGGGTTGACACCGGGGAGCTGTTTTTT
D: NA; V: TRBV29-1; J: TRBJ2-2; size: NA; CDR3: CSVPRHTNTGELFF; DNA: TGCAGCGTTCCGAGGCACACGAACACCGGGGAGCTGTTTTTT
D: NA; V: TRBV5-1; J: TRBJ1-6; size: once; CDR3: CASSLGQANSPLHF; DNA: TGCGCCAGCAGCTTGGGACAGGCCAATTCACCCCTCCACTTT
D: TRBD2; V: TRBV4-2; J: TRBJ2-2; size: NA; CDR3: CASSQDPPLAENTGELFF; DNA: TGTGCCAGCAGCCAAGATCCTCCGCTAGCGGAGAACACCGGGGAGCTGTTTTTT
D: NA; V: TRBV13; J: TRBJ1-3; size: NA; CDR3: CASSGGGFAGNTIYF; DNA: TGTGCCAGCAGCGGGGGCGGTTTCGCTGGAAACACCATATATTTT
D: NA; V: TRBV18; J: TRBJ2-1; size: NA; CDR3: CASSPATGNYNEQFF; DNA: TGTGCCAGCTCACCCGCGACTGGAAACTACAATGAGCAGTTCTTC
D: NA; V: TRBV7-2; J: TRBJ2-5; size: NA; CDR3: CASSPIGRGSGETQYF; DNA: TGTGCCAGCAGCCCTATTGGCAGGGGCTCTGGGGAGACCCAGTACTTC
D: NA; V: TRBV24-1; J: TRBJ2-1; size: NA; CDR3: CATSDHYNEQFF; DNA: TGTGCCACCAGTGACCACTACAATGAGCAGTTCTTC
D: NA; V: TRBV6-5; J: TRBJ2-7; size: NA; CDR3: CATLWSTVAYEQYF; DNA: TGTGCCACTCTTTGGTCGACAGTAGCCTACGAGCAGTACTTC
D: NA; V: TRBV7-2; J: TRBJ1-2; size: NA; CDR3: CASSLSGQNYGYTF; DNA: TGTGCCAGCAGCTTAAGCGGGCAAAACTATGGCTACACCTTC
D: NA; V: TRBV7-6; J: TRBJ2-1; size: NA; CDR3: CASSYQGEQFF; DNA: TGTGCCAGCAGCTACCAGGGTGAGCAGTTCTTC
D: NA; V: TRBV19; J: TRBJ1-3; size: NA; CDR3: CASTPRERAAKYF; DNA: TGTGCCAGTACCCCGCGGGAGAGAGCGGCGAAATATTTT
D: NA; V: TRBV6-2/TRBV6-3; J: TRBJ1-2; size: NA; CDR3: CASSYPARGAYGYTF; DNA: TGTGCCAGCAGTTACCCCGCCCGTGGAGCGTATGGCTACACCTTC
D: TRBD2; V: TRBV2; J: TRBJ2-3; size: NA; CDR3: CASSNPGLATQYF; DNA: TGTGCCAGCAGTAATCCGGGACTAGCTACGCAGTATTTT
D: TRBD1; V: TRBV2; J: TRBJ1-2; size: NA; CDR3: CASRSGTGENYGYTF; DNA: TGTGCCAGCAGGTCCGGGACAGGAGAGAACTATGGCTACACCTTC
D: TRBD1; V: TRBV19; J: TRBJ1-2; size: NA; CDR3: CASSVGQGNYGYTF; DNA: TGTGCCAGTAGTGTCGGACAGGGAAACTATGGCTACACCTTC
D: TRBD2; V: TRBV27; J: TRBJ2-1; size: NA; CDR3: CASSPGLAGGYNEQFF; DNA: TGTGCCAGCAGTCCGGGACTAGCGGGGGGGTACAATGAGCAGTTCTTC
D: TRBD2; V: TRBV6-5; J: TRBJ2-2; size: NA; CDR3: CASQRGVGELFF; DNA: TGTGCCAGCCAGCGGGGGGTCGGGGAGCTGTTTTTT
D: TRBD2; V: TRBV27; J: TRBJ2-3; size: NA; CDR3: CASSPRGLAGGFTDTQYF; DNA: TGTGCCAGCAGTCCCCGAGGTCTAGCGGGGGGGTTCACAGATACGCAGTATTTT
D: NA; V: TRBV2; J: TRBJ2-1; size: once; CDR3: CASSGGYYNEQFF; DNA: TGTGCCAGCAGTGGAGGTTACTACAATGAGCAGTTCTTC
D: NA; V: TRBV7-2; J: TRBJ2-7; size: NA; CDR3: CASSFQVEGSYEQYF; DNA: TGTGCCAGCAGCTTTCAGGTCGAGGGCTCCTACGAGCAGTACTTC
D: TRBD2; V: TRBV9; J: TRBJ2-1; size: NA; CDR3: CASSVDGTRYNEQFF; DNA: TGTGCCAGCAGCGTAGACGGGACTAGATACAATGAGCAGTTCTTC
D: NA; V: TRBV5-8; J: TRBJ2-3; size: NA; CDR3: CASSSGQRVTDTQYF; DNA: TGTGCCAGCAGTTCGGGCCAGCGGGTCACAGATACGCAGTATTTT
D: TRBD1; V: TRBV19; J: TRBJ2-7; size: NA; CDR3: CASRGQTYEQYF; DNA: TGTGCCAGTAGGGGACAGACCTACGAGCAGTACTTC
D: TRBD1; V: TRBV3-1/TRBV3-2; J: TRBJ1-2; size: NA; CDR3: CASSLRDRGTGYTF; DNA: TGTGCCAGCAGCCTCCGGGACAGGGGTACTGGCTACACCTTC
D: TRBD1; V: TRBV6-1; J: TRBJ1-6; size: once; CDR3: CASSDRDRASGYSPLHF; DNA: TGTGCCAGCAGTGACCGGGACAGGGCGTCCGGGTACTCACCCCTCCACTTT
D: NA; V: TRBV6-1; J: TRBJ1-5; size: NA; CDR3: CASSEAKRVLSNQPQHF; DNA: TGTGCCAGCAGTGAAGCTAAGAGGGTACTTAGCAATCAGCCCCAGCATTTT
D: NA; V: TRBV18; J: TRBJ2-7; size: NA; CDR3: CASSPRGGGYEQYF; DNA: TGTGCCAGCTCACCACGGGGAGGCGGGTACGAGCAGTACTTC
D: TRBD1; V: TRBV6-2/TRBV6-3; J: TRBJ2-3; size: NA; CDR3: CASSPLLTGGRTDTQYF; DNA: TGTGCCAGCAGCCCTTTACTCACAGGGGGCCGCACAGATACGCAGTATTTT
D: TRBD1; V: TRBV4-2; J: TRBJ2-2; size: NA; CDR3: CASSQGTGVGTGELFF; DNA: TGTGCCAGCAGCCAAGGGACAGGGGTAGGGACCGGGGAGCTGTTTTTT
D: NA; V: TRBV7-9; J: TRBJ2-7; size: NA; CDR3: CASSLGHRHWEQYF; DNA: TGTGCCAGCAGCTTGGGGCACAGACACTGGGAGCAGTACTTC
D: NA; V: TRBV18; J: TRBJ2-1; size: NA; CDR3: CASSPLLGTGEQFF; DNA: TGTGCCAGCTCACCACTCCTAGGAACAGGTGAGCAGTTCTTC
D: NA; V: TRBV5-5; J: TRBJ1-6; size: NA; CDR3: CASSLREFTYNSPLHF; DNA: TGTGCCAGCAGCTTGCGGGAGTTCACCTATAATTCACCCCTCCACTTT
D: NA; V: TRBV5-1; J: TRBJ1-1; size: NA; CDR3: CASSPAGGMNTEAFF; DNA: TGCGCCAGCAGCCCTGCTGGGGGGATGAACACTGAAGCTTTCTTT
D: TRBD1; V: TRBV7-9; J: TRBJ2-7; size: NA; CDR3: CASSWGQNYEQYF; DNA: TGTGCCAGCAGCTGGGGACAGAACTACGAGCAGTACTTC
D: TRBD1; V: TRBV16; J: TRBJ1-1; size: NA; CDR3: CASSLQGITEAFF; DNA: TGTGCCAGCAGCCTACAGGGGATCACTGAAGCTTTCTTT
D: NA; V: TRBV5-1; J: TRBJ1-1; size: NA; CDR3: CASSLFYRTSNTEAFF; DNA: TGCGCCAGCAGCTTGTTCTACAGGACCTCGAACACTGAAGCTTTCTTT
D: TRBD1; V: TRBV4-3; J: TRBJ2-7; size: NA; CDR3: CASSLGQGYSYEQYF; DNA: TGCGCCAGCAGCCTGGGACAGGGATACTCCTACGAGCAGTACTTC
D: NA; V: TRBV15; J: TRBJ2-7; size: NA; CDR3: CATSWAGEQYF; DNA: TGTGCCACCAGCTGGGCGGGAGAGCAGTACTTC
D: TRBD2; V: TRBV19; J: TRBJ2-1; size: NA; CDR3: CASSTTSGGPRNEQFF; DNA: TGTGCCAGTAGTACAACTAGCGGGGGGCCAAGAAATGAGCAGTTCTTC
D: TRBD1; V: TRBV6-2/TRBV6-3; J: TRBJ2-6; size: NA; CDR3: CASSYHRGDFSGANVLTF; DNA: TGTGCCAGCAGTTACCACAGGGGGGATTTCTCTGGGGCCAACGTCCTGACTTTC
D: TRBD2; V: TRBV7-3; J: TRBJ2-3; size: NA; CDR3: CASSTLAGVIYTQYF; DNA: TGTGCCAGCAGCACATTAGCGGGGGTGATTTATACGCAGTATTTT
D: NA; V: TRBV6-5; J: TRBJ2-5; size: NA; CDR3: CASSYSRQNQETQYF; DNA: TGTGCCAGCAGTTACTCGAGGCAGAACCAAGAGACCCAGTACTTC
D: NA; V: TRBV27; J: TRBJ1-2; size: NA; CDR3: CEPYGYTF; DNA: TGTGAGCCTTATGGCTACACCTTC
D: NA; V: TRBV6-2/TRBV6-3; J: TRBJ2-5; size: NA; CDR3: CASSYAQGKTQYF; DNA: TGTGCCAGCAGTTACGCGCAGGGGAAGACCCAGTACTTC
D: NA; V: TRBV11-2; J: TRBJ1-6; size: NA; CDR3: CASSFGGGGPPLHF; DNA: TGTGCCAGCAGCTTTGGTGGGGGGGGGCCACCCCTCCACTTT
D: NA; V: TRBV6-5; J: TRBJ2-1; size: NA; CDR3: CASRGLGTGYNEQFF; DNA: TGTGCCAGCAGGGGGCTTGGGACTGGCTACAATGAGCAGTTCTTC
D: NA; V: TRBV6-4; J: TRBJ2-7; size: NA; CDR3: CASSDTVLYF; DNA: TGTGCCAGCAGTGATACTGTTCTGTACTTC
D: TRBD1; V: TRBV5-4; J: TRBJ2-5; size: NA; CDR3: CASSLLAGGIITQETQYF; DNA: TGTGCCAGCAGCTTGTTGGCAGGGGGCATCATTACCCAAGAGACCCAGTACTTC
D: TRBD1; V: TRBV12-3/TRBV12-4; J: TRBJ1-2; size: NA; CDR3: CASKWTGAYGYTF; DNA: TGTGCCAGCAAGTGGACAGGGGCCTATGGCTACACCTTC
D: NA; V: TRBV2; J: TRBJ1-2; size: NA; CDR3: CASGRVGYGYTF; DNA: TGTGCCAGCGGGCGGGTTGGCTATGGCTACACCTTC
D: NA; V: TRBV2; J: TRBJ1-4; size: NA; CDR3: CASSASGTPGHEKLFF; DNA: TGTGCCAGCAGTGCCTCCGGGACTCCAGGGCATGAAAAACTGTTTTTT